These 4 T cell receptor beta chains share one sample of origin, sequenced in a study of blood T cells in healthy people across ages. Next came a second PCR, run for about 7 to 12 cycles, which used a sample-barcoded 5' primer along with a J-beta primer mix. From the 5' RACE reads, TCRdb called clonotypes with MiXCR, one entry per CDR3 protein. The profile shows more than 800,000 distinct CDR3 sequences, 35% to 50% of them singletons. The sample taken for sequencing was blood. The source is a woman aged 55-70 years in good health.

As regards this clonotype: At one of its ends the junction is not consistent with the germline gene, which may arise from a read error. The CDR3 DNA reads TGTGCCAGCAGATTAGGTCCAGATACGCAGTATTTT. It specifies CASRLGPDTQYF. The V and J genes are TRBV7-9 and TRBJ2-3; D is undetermined. The CDR3 contains 12 residues. Looked up from germline, CDR1 is SEHNR and CDR2 is FQNEAQ (reference sequence).

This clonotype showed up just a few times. The CDR3 coding sequence is TGCAGCGTTGTGAGAGAATCCGGGGAGCTGTTTTTT. Protein: CSVVRESGELFF. The chain employs TRBV29-1 and TRBJ2-2; no clear D. The length of the CDR3 is 12 residues. The germline gives CDR1 SQVTM, CDR2 ANQGSEA. V was clipped by 4 bases and J by 6 bases, with 9 bases between them.

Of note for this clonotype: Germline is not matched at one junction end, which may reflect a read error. The CDR3: CASSPQGSPTGTQYF. The CDR3 nucleotides are TGTGCCAGCAGTCCACAGGGGTCCCCCACAGGTACGCAGTATTTT. The chain recombines TRBV7-8 with TRBJ2-3; the match to TRBD1 covers 7 bases. The CDR3 consists of 15 residues. Germline CDR1 and CDR2: SGHVS and FQNEAQ.

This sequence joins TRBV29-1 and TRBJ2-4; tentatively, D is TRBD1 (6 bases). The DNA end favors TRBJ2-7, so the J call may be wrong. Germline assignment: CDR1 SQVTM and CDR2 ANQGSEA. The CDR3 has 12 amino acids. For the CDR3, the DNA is TGCAGCGTTGCTACAGGGTTGGGCGAGCAGTACTTC. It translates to CSVATGLGEQYF.